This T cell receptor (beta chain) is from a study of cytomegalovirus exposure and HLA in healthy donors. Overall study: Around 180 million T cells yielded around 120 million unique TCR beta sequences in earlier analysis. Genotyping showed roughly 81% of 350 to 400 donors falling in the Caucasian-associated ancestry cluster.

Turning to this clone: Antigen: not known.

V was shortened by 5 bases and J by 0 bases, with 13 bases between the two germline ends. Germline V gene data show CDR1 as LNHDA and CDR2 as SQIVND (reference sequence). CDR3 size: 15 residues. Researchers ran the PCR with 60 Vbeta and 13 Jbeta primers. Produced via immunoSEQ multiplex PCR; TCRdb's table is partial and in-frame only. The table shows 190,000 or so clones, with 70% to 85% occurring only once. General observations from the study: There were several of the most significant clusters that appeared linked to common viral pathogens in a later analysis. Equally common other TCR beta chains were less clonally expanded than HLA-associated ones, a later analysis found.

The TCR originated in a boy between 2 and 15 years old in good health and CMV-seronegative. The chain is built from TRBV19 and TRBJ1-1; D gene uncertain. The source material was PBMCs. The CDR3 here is CASSLPYSLNTEAFF. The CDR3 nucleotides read TGTGCCAGTAGTTTACCGTACAGCTTGAACACTGAAGCTTTCTTT.